Below are 20 T cell receptor beta chains sequenced from a single sample in a study of T cell repertoires in cytomegalovirus infection. TCRdb re-called the reads through MiXCR, storing one row per CDR3 protein. Among 700,000 to 850,000 distinct CDR3 sequences listed, 30% to 35% were seen once. The antigens for these receptors are not known. This material consisted of cultured CD8+ T cells from PBMCs, taken from culture after CMV antigen stimulation. The receptors were gathered from a human donor in good health (CMV status not recorded). Some clones in this sample may be carry-over from other donors' samples.

This clonotype was counted a few times. The chain is built from TRBV4-1 and TRBJ2-5; no clear D gene. Trimming removed 0 bases from V and 0 bases from J, with 8 bases in between. CDR3 length: 15 amino acids. CDR1 MGHRA and CDR2 YSYEKL come from the germline V gene. As DNA, the CDR3 is TGCGCCAGCAGCCAAGATCCCGGGTACCAAGAGACCCAGTACTTC. Translating it yields CASSQDPGYQETQYF.

The chain employs TRBV6-2 or TRBV6-3 and TRBJ1-1; tentatively, D is TRBD1 (5 bases). The CDR3 extends over 12 amino acids. CDR1 is MNHEY and CDR2 is SVGEGT in the germline V gene. V shed 5 bases and J shed 10 bases, with 14 bases lying between them. CDR3 loop: CASSLWGLGAFF. CDR3 nucleotide sequence: TGTGCCAGCAGTCTGTGGGGCCTTGGAGCTTTCTTT.

The rearrangement links TRBV5-4 to TRBJ2-7, with D unresolved. Germline loops: CDR1 SGHNT, CDR2 YYREEE (reference sequence). V shed 0 bases and J shed 7 bases, with 14 bases lying between them. The CDR3 consists of 14 residues. For the CDR3, the DNA is TGTGCCAGCAGCTTGGAACAGTCTCTGGGGGAGCAGTACTTC. Translation: CASSLEQSLGEQYF.

The table lists this clonotype with a count of one. The chain combines TRBV6-1 with TRBJ2-4; 8 positions match TRBD2. J lost 8 bases, V lost 2 bases, and 5 bases had no gene match. Germline V CDR1 and CDR2: MNHNS, SASEGT. The CDR3 consists of 14 residues. Written as DNA, the CDR3 is TGTGCCAGCAGTGAACCAGCGGGGGTGGACATTCAGTACTTC. Encoded protein: CASSEPAGVDIQYF.

The chain links TRBV19 to TRBJ1-1, with D hard to call. Germline-derived CDR1 and CDR2 are LNHDA and SQIVND (reference sequence). Trimming took off 6 bases at V and 0 bases at J, with 23 bases between the two ends. This CDR3 region has 18 residues. CDR3 DNA sequence: TGTGCCAGTAGCCCAATCCCGGGTTCATCGATTCTGAACACTGAAGCTTTCTTT. It is translated as CASSPIPGSSILNTEAFF.

The chain is built from TRBV9 and TRBJ2-7; 7 bases align to TRBD2. CDR3 size: 16 residues. Germline CDR1 SGDLS, CDR2 YYNGEE. The ends lost 6 bases at V and 7 bases at J; junction bases unmatched: 19. The CDR3 bases are TGTGCCAGCAACACCCGGCTGGGAGGAGCGGGACGTGAGCAGTACTTC. The encoded protein is CASNTRLGGAGREQYF.

V usage is TRBV27 and J usage is TRBJ1-1; D not certain. The V end lost 2 bases, the J end lost 10 bases, and 14 bases lay between the germline ends. The CDR3 totals 13 residues. Germline CDR1 MNHEY, CDR2 SMNVEV (reference sequence). Written as DNA, the CDR3 is TGTGCCAGCAGTTTAAAAGGACCCAGAGCAGCTTTCTTT. Translated, it gives CASSLKGPRAAFF.

Points on this clonotype: A much larger clonotype is one base distant, so this may be a read error. The rearrangement links TRBV19 to TRBJ1-5; possible D gene TRBD1, 5 bases. Per the germline V gene, CDR1 is LNHDA and CDR2 is SQIVND (reference sequence). The CDR3 loop spans 14 amino acids. CDR3 loop: CASSGGGSNQPLHF. The CDR3 bases are TGTGCCAGCTCCGGGGGAGGCAGCAATCAGCCCCTGCATTTT.

The V and J genes are TRBV28 and TRBJ2-6; D uncertain. Germline CDR1 is MDHEN and CDR2 is SYDVKM. V was trimmed by 6 bases and J by 2 bases, leaving 11 bases between them. The CDR3 contains 15 residues. CDR3 region: CASRGVNTGANVLTF. CDR3 nucleotide sequence: TGTGCCAGCAGAGGAGTTAACACTGGGGCCAACGTCCTGACTTTC.

This clonotype was detected only a few times. The V and J genes are TRBV5-1 and TRBJ2-3; 7 bases match TRBD1. Losses at the gene ends were 4 bases for V and 0 bases for J; bases not matched to a gene: 11. The germline V gene has CDR1 SGHRS and CDR2 YFSETQ. The CDR3 loop spans 17 amino acids. CDR3 in DNA: TGCGCCAGCAGCCCACACTACAGGGGAAAGAGCACAGATACGCAGTATTTT. Translation: CASSPHYRGKSTDTQYF. Supplemented by reference TRBV5-1 and TRBJ2-3, the full variable domain reads KAGVTQTPRYLIKTRGQQVTLSCSPISGHRSVSWYQQTPGQGLQFLFEYFSETQRNKGNFPGRFSGRQFSNSRSEMNVSTLELGDSALYLCASSPHYRGKSTDTQYFGPGTRLTVL.

In this sample, this clonotype turned up many times. The chain combines TRBV12-3 or TRBV12-4 with TRBJ2-5; D possibly matches TRBD1 or TRBD2 (5 bases each). The CDR3 contains 13 residues. Deletions cut 5 bases from V and 2 bases from J, with 9 bases between. In nucleotides, the CDR3 is TGTGCCAGCAGTAGGGGACGGCAAGAGACCCAGTACTTC. As protein: CASSRGRQETQYF.

The chain links TRBV5-8 to TRBJ2-1; the match to TRBD1 covers 8 bases. In germline, CDR1 is SGHTS, CDR2 YDEGEE. Trimming cost V 5 bases and J 4 bases; bases outside gene matches: 29. The CDR3 loop spans 22 amino acids. The CDR3 loop is CASSPGTGVSTSVWGIYNEQFF. The CDR3 coding sequence is TGTGCCAGCAGTCCCGGGACAGGAGTCTCCACATCGGTGTGGGGGATATACAATGAGCAGTTCTTC.

The genes are TRBV29-1 and TRBJ2-1; 9 nucleotides line up with TRBD1. CDR1 and CDR2 from the germline V gene are SQVTM and ANQGSEA. J gave up 7 bases and V 5 bases, and 3 bases lay outside the gene matches. CDR3 length equals 12 residues. The chain's CDR3 is CSVYRGRNEQFF. The CDR3 region has the DNA TGCAGCGTTTACAGGGGGCGAAATGAGCAGTTCTTC.

Details on this clonotype: A much larger clone sits a single nucleotide away, making a read error possible. The gene calls are TRBV7-4 and TRBJ2-2; 11 positions match TRBD1. The CDR3 is 18 amino acids. Germline V gives CDR1 SGHVT, CDR2 SQSDAQ. V shed 4 bases and J 7 bases; nucleotides not matched to a gene: 14. The CDR3 sequence is CASSSSDRGRLLVGELFF. DNA for the CDR3: TGTGCCAGCAGCTCTTCGGACAGGGGGCGGCTATTGGTCGGGGAGCTGTTTTTT. Together with reference TRBV7-4 and TRBJ2-2, the CDR3 gives the full variable domain: GAGVSQSPRYKVAKRGRDVALRCDSISGHVTLYWYRQTLGQGSEVLTYSQSDAQRDKSGRPSGRFSAERPERSVSTLKIQRTEQGDSAVYLCASSSSDRGRLLVGELFFGEGSRLTVL.

In its sample, this clonotype was seen a few times. This chain links TRBV28 with TRBJ1-4; 8 nucleotides agree with TRBD1. The germline CDR1 and CDR2 sequences are MDHEN and SYDVKM. The CDR3 length is 15 residues. After removal of 6 bases from V and 8 bases from J, the junction contained 11 bases not matched to a gene. The chain's CDR3 is CASRLFEQGGEKLFF. As DNA, the CDR3 is TGTGCCAGCAGGCTCTTTGAACAGGGGGGAGAAAAACTGTTTTTT.

V and J are TRBV6-1 and TRBJ1-4; possible D gene TRBD1, 6 bases. Germline V gene sequence: CDR1 MNHNS, CDR2 SASEGT. This CDR3 contains 17 residues. The V and J ends lost 6 bases and 8 bases respectively, with 25 bases between them. CDR3 DNA: TGTGCCAGCAGCCTGAGGACAGAAGAAAGGGCTAGAGAAAAACTGTTTTTT. This gives the protein CASSLRTEERAREKLFF.

This clonotype appeared a few times. The chain combines TRBV6-2 or TRBV6-3 with TRBJ2-7; 7 bases line up with TRBD1. This CDR3 has 13 residues. Trimming at V came to 0 bases and at J to 5 bases, leaving 1 base not matched to a gene. Germline lookup yields CDR1 MNHEY and CDR2 SVGEGT. The CDR3 nucleotides are TGTGCCAGCAGTTACTCGACAGGGAACGAGCAGTACGTC. Translated: CASSYSTGNEQYV.

J is TRBJ2-1 and V is TRBV6-6, with 8 bases lining up with TRBD2. V was clipped by 2 bases and J by 2 bases; unmatched bases: 5. The germline V gene has CDR1 MNHNY and CDR2 SVGAGI (reference sequence). This CDR3 is built from 16 residues. The CDR3 DNA follows: TGTGCCAGCAGTTACCGGGGGGGGGGCGCCTACAATGAGCAGTTCTTC. Its protein is CASSYRGGGAYNEQFF.

V and J are TRBV14 and TRBJ1-4; possible D gene TRBD1, 5 bases. The CDR3 consists of 14 residues. The V end was cut by 2 bases, the J end by 8 bases, with 12 bases between. The germline V gene has CDR1 SGHDN and CDR2 FVKESK. This CDR3 is CASSQFGGDEKLFF. CDR3 DNA: TGTGCCAGCAGCCAATTTGGAGGGGACGAAAAACTGTTTTTT.

This clonotype was recorded at least ten times. CDR3 loop: CASSLAPGGNTEAFF. CDR3 in DNA: TGTGCCAGCAGCTTAGCTCCGGGTGGGAACACTGAAGCTTTCTTT. The chain combines TRBV7-6 with TRBJ1-1; D remains ambiguous. This CDR3 has 15 residues. Germline V gene sequence: CDR1 SGHVS, CDR2 FNYEAQ. Trimming removed 0 bases at V and 1 base at J, with 9 bases between. Filled out from reference TRBV7-6 and TRBJ1-1, the complete variable domain reads GAGVSQSPRYKVTKRGQDVALRCDPISGHVSLYWYRQALGQGPEFLTYFNYEAQQDKSGLPNDRFSAERPEGSISTLTIQRTEQRDSAMYRCASSLAPGGNTEAFFGQGTRLTVV.